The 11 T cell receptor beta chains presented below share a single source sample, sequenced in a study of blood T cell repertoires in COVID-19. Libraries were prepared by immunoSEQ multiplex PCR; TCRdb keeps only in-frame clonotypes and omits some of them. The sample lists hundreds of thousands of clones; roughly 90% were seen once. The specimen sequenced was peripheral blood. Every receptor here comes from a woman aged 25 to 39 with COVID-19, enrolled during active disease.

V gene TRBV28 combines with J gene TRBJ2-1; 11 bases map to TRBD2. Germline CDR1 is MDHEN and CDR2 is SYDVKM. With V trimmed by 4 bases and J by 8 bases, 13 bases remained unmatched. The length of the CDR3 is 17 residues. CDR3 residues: CASSSGELAGAKDEQFF. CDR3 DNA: TGTGCCAGCAGTTCAGGCGAACTAGCGGGAGCTAAGGATGAGCAGTTCTTC. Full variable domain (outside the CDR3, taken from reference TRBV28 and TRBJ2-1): DVKVTQSSRYLVKRTGEKVFLECVQDMDHENMFWYRQDPGLGLRLIYFSYDVKMKEKGDIPEGYSVSREKKERFSLILESASTNQTSMYLCASSSGELAGAKDEQFFGPGTRLTVL.

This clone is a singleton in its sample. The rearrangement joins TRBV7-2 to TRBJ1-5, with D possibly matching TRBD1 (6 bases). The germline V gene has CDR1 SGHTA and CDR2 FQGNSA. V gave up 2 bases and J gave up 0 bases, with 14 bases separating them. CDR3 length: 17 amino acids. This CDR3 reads CASSLHGGRNSNQPQHF. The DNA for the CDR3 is TGTGCCAGCAGCTTACATGGGGGCAGGAATAGCAATCAGCCCCAGCATTTT.

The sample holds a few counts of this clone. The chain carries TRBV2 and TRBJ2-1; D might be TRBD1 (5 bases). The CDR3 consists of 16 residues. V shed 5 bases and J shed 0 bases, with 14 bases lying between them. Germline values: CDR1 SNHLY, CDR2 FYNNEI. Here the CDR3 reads CASSTGHPSSYNEQFF. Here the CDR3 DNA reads TGTGCCAGCAGTACCGGACATCCTAGCTCCTACAATGAGCAGTTCTTC. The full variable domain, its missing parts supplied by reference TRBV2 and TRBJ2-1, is EPEVTQTPSHQVTQMGQEVILRCVPISNHLYFYWYRQILGQKVEFLVSFYNNEISEKSEIFDDQFSVERPDGSNFTLKIRSTKLEDSAMYFCASSTGHPSSYNEQFFGPGTRLTVL.

The CDR3 coding sequence is TGTGCCAGCAGTCCGCTCCCAAGTTCGAGCTATGGCTACACCTTC. It specifies CASSPLPSSSYGYTF. The J gene is TRBJ1-2, the V gene TRBV2; no firm D call. Germline V gene lookup returns CDR1 SNHLY and CDR2 FYNNEI. V shed 5 bases and J shed 4 bases, with 17 bases lying between them. CDR3 length: 15 residues.

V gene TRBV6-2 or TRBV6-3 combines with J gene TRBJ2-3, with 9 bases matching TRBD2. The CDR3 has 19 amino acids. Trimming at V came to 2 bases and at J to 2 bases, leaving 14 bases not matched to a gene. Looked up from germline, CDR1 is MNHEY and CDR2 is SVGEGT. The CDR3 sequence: CASSYGGATSGRYTDTQYF. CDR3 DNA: TGTGCCAGCAGTTACGGGGGAGCGACTAGCGGCCGGTACACAGATACGCAGTATTTT.

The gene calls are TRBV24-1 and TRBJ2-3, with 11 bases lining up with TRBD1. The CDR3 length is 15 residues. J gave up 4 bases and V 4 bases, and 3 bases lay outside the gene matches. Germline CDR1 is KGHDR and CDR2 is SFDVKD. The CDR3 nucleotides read TGTGCCACCAGTGACGGACAGGGGGCCGCAGATACGCAGTATTTT. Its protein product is CATSDGQGAADTQYF.

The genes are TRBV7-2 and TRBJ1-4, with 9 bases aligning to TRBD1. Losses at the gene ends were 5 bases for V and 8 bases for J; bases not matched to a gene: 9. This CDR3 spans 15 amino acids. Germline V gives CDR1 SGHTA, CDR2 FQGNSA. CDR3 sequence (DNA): TGTGCCAGCAGCCCCCAACAGGGGGCGTGGGAAAAACTGTTTTTT. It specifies CASSPQQGAWEKLFF.

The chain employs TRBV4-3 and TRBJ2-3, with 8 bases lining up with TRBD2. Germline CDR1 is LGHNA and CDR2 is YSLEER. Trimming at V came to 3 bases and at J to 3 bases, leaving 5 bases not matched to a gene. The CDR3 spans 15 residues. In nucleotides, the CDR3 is TGCGCCAGCAGCCAGACAGTAGCGGGGACAGATACGCAGTATTTT. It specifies CASSQTVAGTDTQYF.

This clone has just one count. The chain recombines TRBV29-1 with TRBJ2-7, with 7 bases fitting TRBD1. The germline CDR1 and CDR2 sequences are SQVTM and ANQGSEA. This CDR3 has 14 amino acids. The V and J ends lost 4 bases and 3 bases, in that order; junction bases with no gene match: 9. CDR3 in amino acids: CSVAPGQIRYEQYF. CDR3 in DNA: TGCAGCGTTGCCCCGGGACAGATCCGCTACGAGCAGTACTTC.

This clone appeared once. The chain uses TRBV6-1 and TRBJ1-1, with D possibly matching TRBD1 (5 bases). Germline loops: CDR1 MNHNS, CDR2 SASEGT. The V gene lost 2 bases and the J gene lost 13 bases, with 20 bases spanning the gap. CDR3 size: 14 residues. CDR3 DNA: TGTGCCAGCAGTGAAATGATGGCAGGGCGTTCGGGTTTCTTT. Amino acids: CASSEMMAGRSGFF.

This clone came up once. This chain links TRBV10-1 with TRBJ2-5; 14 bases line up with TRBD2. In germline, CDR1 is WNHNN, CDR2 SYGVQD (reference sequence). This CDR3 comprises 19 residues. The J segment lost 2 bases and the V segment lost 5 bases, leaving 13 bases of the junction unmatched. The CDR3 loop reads CASSPSRLAGGPVQETQYF. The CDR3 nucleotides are TGCGCCAGCAGTCCTTCTCGACTAGCGGGAGGGCCGGTGCAAGAGACCCAGTACTTC.